This T cell receptor beta chain is drawn from a study of Ad26.COV2.S vaccination and SARS-CoV-2 variants. Study-wide points: In vaccinated individuals, spike-specific CD8+ and CD4+ T cell responses reportedly displayed substantial breadth.

Remarks on this clone: Its specificity is unknown.

Treatment: approximately 18 received Ad26.COV2.S at low or high dose, single or two shots; roughly 5 received placebo; per-sample allocation not given. Day 63 after the first injection of vaccine or placebo was the sampling time. V dropped 2 bases and J dropped 8 bases, with 15 bases sitting between them. CDR3 length: 15 amino acids. Looked up from germline, CDR1 is ENHRY and CDR2 is SYGVKD. TCRdb's table, derived via immunoSEQ multiplex PCR, lists solely in-frame clones and lacks some. This sample has approximately 250,000 clones, with approximately 88% found just once. V gene TRBV10-3 combines with J gene TRBJ1-4; TRBD1 might be the D (6 bases). This specimen consisted of peripheral blood, obtained in a trial of Ad26.COV2.S vaccine versus placebo. This receptor was identified in a person between 18 and 65 years old who received the Ad26.COV2.S COVID-19 vaccine or a placebo. CDR3 in DNA: TGTGCCATCAGTGAGCCGGGGGCCCCTTCGGAAAAACTGTTTTTT. This sequence encodes CAISEPGAPSEKLFF.